Sequencing of this T cell receptor (beta chain) was carried out in a study of T-cell reconstitution after alpha-beta-depleted transplantation in children. This clonotype has just a few counts. Its antigen is not known. Preparation of the TCRbeta library involved a method that used unique molecular identifiers. TCRdb processed the PCR reads anew with MiXCR; each CDR3 protein has one entry. The repertoire holds 400,000 to 550,000 distinct CDR3 sequences, roughly a tenth seen once, with roughly 2.1% in the top ten. This CDR3 spans 13 amino acids. V lost 5 bases to trimming and J lost 3 bases, with 8 bases between them. The V gene's germline CDR1 is KGHDR and CDR2 SFDVKD. Study-level results: One year after transplant, T-cell counts and diversity came mostly from newly produced T cells. Surviving recipient T cells and thymic progenitors produced the high day-60 TCRbeta diversity seen in some patients. Several hundred rapidly expanded clones from non-depleted graft cells reportedly supplied alpha-beta T cells about two months post-transplant.

The chain links TRBV24-1 to TRBJ2-3; no clear D. This TCR was sampled from a child aged 2 to 15 with inherited bone marrow failure, due to receive a stem cell transplant. Sequenced material: PBMCs, taken before TCRalphabeta/CD19-depleted stem cell transplant. The CDR3 is CATSVSWTDTQYF. In DNA, the CDR3 is TGTGCCACCAGTGTTAGCTGGACAGATACGCAGTATTTT.